This is a list of T cell receptor beta chains from one sample in a study of T cell changes during pregnancy in multiple sclerosis. Assay: immunoSEQ multiplex PCR; the TCRdb copy retains only in-frame clones and omits some. Of about 71,000 clones listed, about 91% are singletons. Source: CD8+ T cells from peripheral blood mononuclear cells, taken before pregnancy. Source of these receptors: a female donor with multiple sclerosis, enrolled in a pregnancy study. The CDR3 runs from the conserved cysteine through the conserved F or W. D genes are given only for firm matches. Not all rows give a size; the values are once, few, many and, for expanded clones, a class.

D: NA; size: NA; J: TRBJ2-6; V: TRBV4-1; DNA: TGCGCCAGCAGCCAAGGAGCAGGGGCCAACGTCCTGACTTTC; CDR3: CASSQGAGANVLTF
D: NA; size: medium-sized; J: TRBJ2-2; V: TRBV5-4; DNA: TGTGCCAGCAGCACATACACCGGGGAGCTGTTTTTT; CDR3: CASSTYTGELFF
D: NA; size: NA; J: TRBJ2-7; V: TRBV13; DNA: TGTGCCAGCAGCTTAGATGGCTTACATGCGCAGTACTTC; CDR3: CASSLDGLHAQYF
D: NA; size: NA; J: TRBJ1-2; V: TRBV6-5; DNA: TGTGCCAGCAGTTACCCGGACAAGGATGGCTACACCTTC; CDR3: CASSYPDKDGYTF
D: TRBD2; size: NA; J: TRBJ2-7; V: TRBV4-1; DNA: TGCGCCAGCAGCCAAGTTACGGGAGGATACTACGAGCAGTACTTC; CDR3: CASSQVTGGYYEQYF
D: NA; size: NA; J: TRBJ1-3; V: TRBV19; DNA: TGTGCCAGTAGTATGGGACTGGGAAACACCATATATTTT; CDR3: CASSMGLGNTIYF
D: NA; size: NA; J: TRBJ1-6; V: TRBV11-2; DNA: TGTGCCAGCAGCTTAGTTCCAGGCAATTCACCCCTCCACTTT; CDR3: CASSLVPGNSPLHF
D: NA; size: NA; J: TRBJ2-7; V: TRBV7-8; DNA: TGTGCCAGCAGCTTAGACAACTACGAGCAGTACTTC; CDR3: CASSLDNYEQYF
D: NA; size: few; J: TRBJ2-6; V: TRBV6-4; DNA: TGTGCCAGCAGTGACTCGGACAGCTCTGGGGCCAACGTCCTGACTTTC; CDR3: CASSDSDSSGANVLTF
D: TRBD1; size: once; J: TRBJ1-4; V: TRBV6-1; DNA: TGTGCCAGCACCTGGACAGGAGGCGCGAATGAAAAACTGTTTTTT; CDR3: CASTWTGGANEKLFF
D: NA; size: NA; J: TRBJ1-1; V: TRBV11-2; DNA: TGTGCCAGCAGCTTATCGGGTACCACTGAAGCTTTCTTT; CDR3: CASSLSGTTEAFF
D: NA; size: NA; J: TRBJ2-1; V: TRBV4-1; DNA: TGCGCCAGCAGCCAGACGGAGAGCTCCTACAATGAGCAGTTCTTC; CDR3: CASSQTESSYNEQFF
D: TRBD2; size: NA; J: TRBJ2-1; V: TRBV27; DNA: TGTGCCAGCAGTTTATTATCAGAAGGTCGAGCGGGGGTCTCCTACAATGAGCAGTTCTTC; CDR3: CASSLLSEGRAGVSYNEQFF
D: NA; size: NA; J: TRBJ1-2; V: TRBV14; DNA: TGTGCCAGCAGCCAAGTCCCAGGGAATGGCTACACCTTC; CDR3: CASSQVPGNGYTF
D: NA; size: NA; J: TRBJ2-4; V: TRBV9; DNA: TGTGCCAGCAGCGTAGGAGGGGACATAAACATTCAGTACTTC; CDR3: CASSVGGDINIQYF
D: TRBD1; size: NA; J: TRBJ1-4; V: TRBV11-2; DNA: TGTGCCAGCAGCTTAGGGACAGGGGCTAATGAAAAACTGTTTTTT; CDR3: CASSLGTGANEKLFF
D: NA; size: NA; J: TRBJ2-2; V: TRBV27; DNA: TGTGCCAGCAGTGGCTCGGGGGGCGGGACCGGGGAGCTGTTTTTT; CDR3: CASSGSGGGTGELFF
D: NA; size: NA; J: TRBJ2-7; V: TRBV9; DNA: TGTGCCAGCAGCCCAGGCCCCTCCTACGAGCAGTACTTC; CDR3: CASSPGPSYEQYF
D: NA; size: once; J: TRBJ1-1; V: TRBV27; DNA: TGTGCCAGCAGTTTCGACATCGGGCCCCTATCGGGACATCGAAAGGTCACTGAAGCTTTCTTT; CDR3: CASSFDIGPLSGHRKVTEAFF
D: TRBD1; size: NA; J: TRBJ1-2; V: TRBV7-8; DNA: TGTGCCAGCAGCCCCCCGGACAGGGTAGACGGGAATGGCTACACCTTC; CDR3: CASSPPDRVDGNGYTF
D: NA; size: NA; J: TRBJ1-6; V: TRBV2; DNA: TGTGCCAGCAGTGACAGGGGTTCACCCCTCCACTTT; CDR3: CASSDRGSPLHF
D: NA; size: NA; J: TRBJ1-4; V: TRBV7-8; DNA: TGTGCCAGCAGCTTAGTGGGACCTGTGAGAGGGGGTGAAAAACTGTTTTTT; CDR3: CASSLVGPVRGGEKLFF
D: NA; size: NA; J: TRBJ2-1; V: TRBV10-3; DNA: TGTGCCATCAAACAGGGCGATGAGCAGTTCTTC; CDR3: CAIKQGDEQFF
D: NA; size: NA; J: TRBJ2-1; V: TRBV11-1; DNA: TGTGCCAGCAGCTCAGAGACAGGTGGGAATGAGCAGTTCTTC; CDR3: CASSSETGGNEQFF
D: NA; size: once; J: TRBJ2-1; V: TRBV19; DNA: TGTGCCAGTACCCTACTAGGTGAGCAGTTCTTC; CDR3: CASTLLGEQFF